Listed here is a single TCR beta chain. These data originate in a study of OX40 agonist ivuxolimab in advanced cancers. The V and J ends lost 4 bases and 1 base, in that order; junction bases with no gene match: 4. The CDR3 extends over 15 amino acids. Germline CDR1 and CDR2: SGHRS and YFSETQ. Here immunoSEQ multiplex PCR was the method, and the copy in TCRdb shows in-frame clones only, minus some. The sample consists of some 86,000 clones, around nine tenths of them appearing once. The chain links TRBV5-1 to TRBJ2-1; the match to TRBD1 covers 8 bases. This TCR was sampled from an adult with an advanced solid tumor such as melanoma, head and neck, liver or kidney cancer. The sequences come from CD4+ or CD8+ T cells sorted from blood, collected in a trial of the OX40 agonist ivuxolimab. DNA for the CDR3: TGCGCCAGCAGCCAACAGGGGGGATCCTACAATGAGCAGTTCTTC. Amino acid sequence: CASSQQGGSYNEQFF.